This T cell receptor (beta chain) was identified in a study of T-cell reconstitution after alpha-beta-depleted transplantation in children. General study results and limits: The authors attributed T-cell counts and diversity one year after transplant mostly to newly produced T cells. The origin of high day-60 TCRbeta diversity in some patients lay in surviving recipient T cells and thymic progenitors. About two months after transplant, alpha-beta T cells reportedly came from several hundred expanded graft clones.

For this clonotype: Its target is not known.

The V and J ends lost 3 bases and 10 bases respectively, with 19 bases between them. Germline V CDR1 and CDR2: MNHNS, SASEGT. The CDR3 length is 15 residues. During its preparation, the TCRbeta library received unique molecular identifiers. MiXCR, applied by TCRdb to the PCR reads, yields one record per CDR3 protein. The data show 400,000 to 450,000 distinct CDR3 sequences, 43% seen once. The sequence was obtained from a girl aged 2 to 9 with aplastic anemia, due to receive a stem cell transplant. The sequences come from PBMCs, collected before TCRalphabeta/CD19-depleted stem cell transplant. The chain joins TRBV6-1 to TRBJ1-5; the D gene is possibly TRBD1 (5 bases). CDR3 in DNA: TGTGCCAGCAGTGAGGGGGGGAGGCAAGGACACCCCCAGCATTTT. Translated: CASSEGGRQGHPQHF.